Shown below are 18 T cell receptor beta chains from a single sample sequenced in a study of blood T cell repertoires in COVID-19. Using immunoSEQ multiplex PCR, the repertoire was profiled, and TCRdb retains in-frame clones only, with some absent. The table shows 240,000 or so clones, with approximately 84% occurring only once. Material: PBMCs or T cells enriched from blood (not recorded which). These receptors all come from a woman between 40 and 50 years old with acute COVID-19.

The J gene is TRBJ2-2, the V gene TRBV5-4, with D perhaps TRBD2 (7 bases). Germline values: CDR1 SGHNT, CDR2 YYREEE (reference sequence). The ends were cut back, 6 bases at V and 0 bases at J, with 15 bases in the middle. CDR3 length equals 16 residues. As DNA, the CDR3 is TGTGCCAGCACCGTAGGGGGGGCGGCGAACACCGGGGAGCTGTTTTTT. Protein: CASTVGGAANTGELFF.

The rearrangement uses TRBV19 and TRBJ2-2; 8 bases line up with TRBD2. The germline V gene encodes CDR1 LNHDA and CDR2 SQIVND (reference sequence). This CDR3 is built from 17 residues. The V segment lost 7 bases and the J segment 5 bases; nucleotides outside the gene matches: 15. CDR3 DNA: TGTGCCAGTACAACTGAAGGGTCTAGCGGGTCTACCGGGGAGCTGTTTTTT. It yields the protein CASTTEGSSGSTGELFF.

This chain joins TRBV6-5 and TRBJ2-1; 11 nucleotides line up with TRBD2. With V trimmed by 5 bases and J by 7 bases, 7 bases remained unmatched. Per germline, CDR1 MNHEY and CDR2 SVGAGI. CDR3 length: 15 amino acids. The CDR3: CASSLTSGRMNEQFF. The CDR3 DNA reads TGTGCCAGCAGTCTAACTAGCGGGAGAATGAATGAGCAGTTCTTC.

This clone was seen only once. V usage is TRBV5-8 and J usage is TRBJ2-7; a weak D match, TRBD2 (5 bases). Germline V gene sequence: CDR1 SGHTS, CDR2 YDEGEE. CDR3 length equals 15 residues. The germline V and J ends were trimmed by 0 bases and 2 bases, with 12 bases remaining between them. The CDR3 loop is CASSLGHLTTYEQYF. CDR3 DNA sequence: TGTGCCAGCAGCTTGGGCCATTTGACTACCTACGAGCAGTACTTC. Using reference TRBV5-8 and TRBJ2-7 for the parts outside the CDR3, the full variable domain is EAGVTQSPTHLIKTRGQQATLRCSPISGHTSVYWYQQALGLGLQFLLWYDEGEERNRGNFPPRFSGRQFPNYSSELNVNALELEDSALYLCASSLGHLTTYEQYFGPGTRLTVT.

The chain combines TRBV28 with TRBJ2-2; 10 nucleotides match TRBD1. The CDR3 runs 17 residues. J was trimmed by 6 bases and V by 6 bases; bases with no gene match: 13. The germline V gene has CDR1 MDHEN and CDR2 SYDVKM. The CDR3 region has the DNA TGTGCCAGCAGCCGGATTCGAGACAGGGGGCGGGCCGGGGAGCTGTTTTTT. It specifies CASSRIRDRGRAGELFF.

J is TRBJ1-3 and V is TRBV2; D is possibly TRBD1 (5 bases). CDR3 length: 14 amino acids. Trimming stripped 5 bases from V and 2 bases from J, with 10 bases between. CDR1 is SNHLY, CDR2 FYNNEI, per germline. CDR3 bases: TGTGCCAGCAGTATAGAAGGGGCTGGAAACACCATATATTTT. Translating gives CASSIEGAGNTIYF.

CDR3 in amino acids: CASSFEGDSGEGYTF. For the CDR3, the DNA is TGTGCCAGCAGCTTTGAGGGGGACAGCGGCGAGGGCTACACCTTC. This chain uses TRBV11-1 with TRBJ1-2; 7 bases are a match to TRBD1. From germline, CDR1 is SGHAT and CDR2 FQDESV (reference sequence). The CDR3 loop spans 15 amino acids. Trimming at V came to 3 bases and at J to 8 bases, leaving 12 bases not matched to a gene.

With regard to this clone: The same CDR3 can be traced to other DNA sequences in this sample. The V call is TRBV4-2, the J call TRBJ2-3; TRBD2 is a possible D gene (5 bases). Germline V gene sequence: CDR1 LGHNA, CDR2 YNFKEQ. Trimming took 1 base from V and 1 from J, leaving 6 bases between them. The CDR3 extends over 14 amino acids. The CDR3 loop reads CASSQGGGTDTQYF. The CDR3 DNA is TGTGCCAGCAGCCAAGGGGGAGGCACAGATACGCAGTATTTT.

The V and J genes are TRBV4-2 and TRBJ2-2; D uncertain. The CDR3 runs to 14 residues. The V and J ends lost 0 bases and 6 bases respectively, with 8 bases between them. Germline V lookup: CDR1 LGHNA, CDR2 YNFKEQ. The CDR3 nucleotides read TGTGCCAGCAGCCAAGATCTAGTCGCCGGGGAGCTGTTTTTT. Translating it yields CASSQDLVAGELFF.

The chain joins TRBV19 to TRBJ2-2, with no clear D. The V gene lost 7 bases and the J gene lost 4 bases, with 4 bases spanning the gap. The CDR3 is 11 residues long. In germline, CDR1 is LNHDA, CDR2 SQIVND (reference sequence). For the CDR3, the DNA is TGTGCCAGTATCGGCACCGGGGAGCTGTTTTTT. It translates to CASIGTGELFF.

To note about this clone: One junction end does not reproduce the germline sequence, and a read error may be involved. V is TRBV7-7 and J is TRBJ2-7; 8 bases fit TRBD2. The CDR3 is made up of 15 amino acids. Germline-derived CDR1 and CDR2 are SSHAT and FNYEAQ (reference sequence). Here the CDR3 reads CASSLWDLAGSEQYF. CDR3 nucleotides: TGTGCTAGCAGCCTGTGGGATCTAGCGGGCAGTGAGCAGTACTTC.

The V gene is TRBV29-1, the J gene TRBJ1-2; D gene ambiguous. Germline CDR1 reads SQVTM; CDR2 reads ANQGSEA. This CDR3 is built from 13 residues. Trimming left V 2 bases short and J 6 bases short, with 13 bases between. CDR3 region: CSVETRENDGYTF. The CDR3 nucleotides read TGCAGCGTTGAAACGCGGGAGAACGATGGCTACACCTTC.

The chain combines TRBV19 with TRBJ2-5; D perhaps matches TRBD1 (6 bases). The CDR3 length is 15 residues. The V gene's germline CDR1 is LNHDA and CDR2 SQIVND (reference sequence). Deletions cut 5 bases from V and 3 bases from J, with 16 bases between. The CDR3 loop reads CASSLMYGQKETQYF. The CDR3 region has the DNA TGTGCCAGTAGTCTAATGTATGGACAGAAAGAGACCCAGTACTTC.

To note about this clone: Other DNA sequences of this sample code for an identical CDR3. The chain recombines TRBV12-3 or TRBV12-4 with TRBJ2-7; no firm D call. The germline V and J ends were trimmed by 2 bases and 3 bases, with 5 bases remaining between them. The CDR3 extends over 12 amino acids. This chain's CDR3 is CASSLNYYEQYF. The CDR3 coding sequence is TGTGCCAGCAGTTTAAACTACTACGAGCAGTACTTC.

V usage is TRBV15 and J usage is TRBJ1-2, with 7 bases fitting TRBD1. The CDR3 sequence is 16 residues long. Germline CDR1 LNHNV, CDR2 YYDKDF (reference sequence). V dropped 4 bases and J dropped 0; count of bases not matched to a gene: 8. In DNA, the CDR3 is TGTGCCACCAGCACAGACAGGGAGGGAGCTAACTATGGCTACACCTTC. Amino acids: CATSTDREGANYGYTF. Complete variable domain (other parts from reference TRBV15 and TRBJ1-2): DAMVIQNPRYQVTQFGKPVTLSCSQTLNHNVMYWYQQKSSQAPKLLFHYYDKDFNNEADTPDNFQSRRPNTSFCFLDIRSPGLGDTAMYLCATSTDREGANYGYTFGSGTRLTVV.

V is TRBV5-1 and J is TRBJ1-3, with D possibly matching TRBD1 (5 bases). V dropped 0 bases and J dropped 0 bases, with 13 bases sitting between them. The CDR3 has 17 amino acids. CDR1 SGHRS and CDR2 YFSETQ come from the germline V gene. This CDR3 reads CASSLALGQRSGNTIYF. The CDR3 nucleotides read TGCGCCAGCAGCTTGGCGCTGGGGCAGCGCTCTGGAAACACCATATATTTT.

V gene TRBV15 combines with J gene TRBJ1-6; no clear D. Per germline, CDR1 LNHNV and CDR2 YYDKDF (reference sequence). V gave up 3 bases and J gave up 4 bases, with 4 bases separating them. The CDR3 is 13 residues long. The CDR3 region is CATSREYNSPLHF. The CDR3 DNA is TGTGCCACCAGCAGGGAGTATAATTCACCCCTCCACTTT.

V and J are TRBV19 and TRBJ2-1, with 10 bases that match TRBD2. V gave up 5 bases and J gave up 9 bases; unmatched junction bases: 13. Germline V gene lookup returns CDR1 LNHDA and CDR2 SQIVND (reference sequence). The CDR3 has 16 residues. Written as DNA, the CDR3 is TGTGCCAGTAGTTATTCGGCTAGCGGGAGCATTGGTGAGCAGTTCTTC. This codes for CASSYSASGSIGEQFF.